This T cell receptor beta chain was identified in a study of cytomegalovirus exposure and HLA in healthy donors. Vbeta (60) and Jbeta (13) primers were used in the PCR. Profiled with immunoSEQ multiplex PCR; TCRdb holds only in-frame clones, not every one. The top ten hold about 16% of the sample, which has roughly 120,000 clones, about 72% seen once. The germline V and J ends were trimmed by 5 bases and 4 bases, with 11 bases remaining between them. The CDR3 runs 13 residues. Per the germline V gene, CDR1 is SGHNT and CDR2 is YENEEA. V gene TRBV11-3 combines with J gene TRBJ1-2; D call uncertain. Sequenced material: PBMCs. This clonotype originated in a man in his forties or fifties in good health and CMV-seropositive. The CDR3 nucleotides are TGTGCCAGCAGCCTACAGCTAACCTATGGCTACACCTTC. Protein: CASSLQLTYGYTF.